The entry below gives a single T cell receptor beta chain sequence along with its context. The data originate from a study of cytomegalovirus exposure and HLA in healthy donors. Primers included in the PCR were 60 Vbeta and 13 Jbeta primers. TCRdb's copy holds only in-frame clones and misses some; the assay was immunoSEQ multiplex PCR. This sample has some 180,000 clones, with roughly four fifths found just once. Sequencing input: PBMCs. The clonotype originates from a man younger than 35 in good health and CMV-seronegative.

This CDR3 reads CASSPGLAGSSYNEQFF. DNA for the CDR3: TGTGCCAGCTCACCCGGACTAGCGGGGAGCTCCTACAATGAGCAGTTCTTC. V gene TRBV18 combines with J gene TRBJ2-1; TRBD2 matches at 12 bases. CDR1 is KGHSH and CDR2 is LQKENI in the germline V gene. The CDR3 loop spans 17 amino acids. V gave up 3 bases and J gave up 0 bases; unmatched junction bases: 3.